A selection of T cell receptor beta chains follows, all from one sample in a study of shared clonotypes between healthy human individuals. The repertoire was sequenced with immunoSEQ multiplex PCR; TCRdb's copy has only in-frame clones and lacks some. The table records nearly 2 million clones, about 95% of them present only once. Material: naive CD8+ T cells sorted from blood. These receptor sequences come from a man younger than 35 in good health. Each CDR3 is given with its conserved first and last residue. The order of the fields is D gene, J gene, V gene, clone size, CDR3 DNA, CDR3 protein. A D gene is named only where the DNA matches it firmly. A row's size may be missing; if present it is once, few, many or a size class.

-,TRBJ2-7,TRBV2,once,TGTGCCAGCAGTGACCCCAGGCCGACCTACGAGCAGTACTTC,CASSDPRPTYEQYF
-,TRBJ2-7,TRBV7-8,-,TGTGCCAGCAGCGCGGGTCCTATCGGTTCCGAGCAGTACTTC,CASSAGPIGSEQYF
-,TRBJ1-1,TRBV5-1,few,TGCGCCAGCAGCTTGGCCGGGAGGCTCGAAGCTTTCTTT,CASSLAGRLEAFF
TRBD1,TRBJ2-7,TRBV6-1,-,TGTGCCAGCGTCTATGGGACAGGGGTGGGCTACGAGCAGTACTTC,CASVYGTGVGYEQYF
-,TRBJ2-5,TRBV2,-,TGTGCCAGCACCCCCATCCGGGACGGGAGAAAGACCCAGTACTTC,CASTPIRDGRKTQYF
-,TRBJ1-4,TRBV13,-,TGTGCCAGCAGCTTTACAGGGTACGGGGAAAAACTGTTTTTT,CASSFTGYGEKLFF
-,TRBJ1-1,TRBV6-4,once,TGTGCCAGCAGTGTGAGGGGACACCTCGCTACCAAATTTCTCTACACTGAAGCTTTCTTT,CASSVRGHLATKFLYTEAFF
-,TRBJ2-5,TRBV30,once,TGTGCCTGGAGTTGGACCGCGCAAGAGACCCAGTACTTC,CAWSWTAQETQYF
TRBD1,TRBJ2-7,TRBV19,-,TGTGCCAGTAGTGCGGGACAGGGCTCCTACGAGCAGTACTTC,CASSAGQGSYEQYF
-,TRBJ2-1,TRBV5-1,-,TGCGCCAGCAGCCCGGCCTCTCCAGCCAGCTACAATGAGCAGTTCTTC,CASSPASPASYNEQFF
-,TRBJ2-7,TRBV4-2,-,TGTGCCAGCAGCCCTATCGAGAGTATCTCCTACGAGCAGTACTTC,CASSPIESISYEQYF
-,TRBJ1-1,TRBV4-3,-,TGCGCCAGCAGCCATGGGGGTGTCGCTGAAGCTTTCTTT,CASSHGGVAEAFF
-,TRBJ2-3,TRBV27,-,TGTGCCAGCAGTTTACAGGTGACCAACACAGATACGCAGTATTTT,CASSLQVTNTDTQYF
-,TRBJ2-7,TRBV27,-,TGTGCCAGCAGTTGGGCGGGGAGCTCCTACGAGCAGTACTTC,CASSWAGSSYEQYF
TRBD1,TRBJ1-5,TRBV28,-,TGTGCCAGCAGCCCCGACAGGGACCGGCCGGCCCAGCATTTT,CASSPDRDRPAQHF
-,TRBJ2-7,TRBV27,once,TGTGCCAGCAGTTCTAGCCCGGGGAGTCACAACGAGCAGTACTTC,CASSSSPGSHNEQYF
-,TRBJ1-5,TRBV30,-,TGTGCCTGGAGTGTACAGGGTCTCAATCAGCCCCAGCATTTT,CAWSVQGLNQPQHF
-,TRBJ1-2,TRBV9,-,TGTGCCAGCACCCCCGGGGGGTACTATGGCTACACCTTC,CASTPGGYYGYTF
TRBD2,TRBJ2-3,TRBV7-3,-,TGTGCCAGCAGCCGGTTTGCGGGGGTCACAGATACGCAGTATTTT,CASSRFAGVTDTQYF
-,TRBJ2-3,TRBV19,-,TGTGCCAGTACCAATCTGGGGGAAGGCACAGATACGCAGTATTTT,CASTNLGEGTDTQYF
-,TRBJ2-1,TRBV27,-,TGTGCCAGCAGTTTATCGCTTCGGGGGGCGGTTCGTGGTGAGCAGTTCTTC,CASSLSLRGAVRGEQFF
TRBD2,TRBJ2-7,TRBV9,-,TGTGCCAGCAGCGAAGGCGGGAGCGGATACGAGCAGTACTTC,CASSEGGSGYEQYF
-,TRBJ2-5,TRBV5-1,-,TGCGCCAGCAGTTCAACGAGCGGGTCAGAGACCCAGTACTTC,CASSSTSGSETQYF
TRBD1,TRBJ2-2,TRBV11-2,-,TGTGCCAGCAGCTTTAGAGGGGGCTCGGCCGGGGAGCTGTTTTTT,CASSFRGGSAGELFF
-,TRBJ2-1,TRBV14,-,TGTGCCAGCAGCCAAGATCCGGGATGGGTCTCCTACAATGAGCAGTTCTTC,CASSQDPGWVSYNEQFF
TRBD2,TRBJ2-1,TRBV13,-,TGTGCCAGCAGTTTGACTAGCGTTAATGAGCAGTTCTTC,CASSLTSVNEQFF
-,TRBJ1-3,TRBV28,-,TGTGCCAGCAGTTTACGGGGAATTCGAAACACCATATATTTT,CASSLRGIRNTIYF